Below are 31 T cell receptor beta chains sequenced from a single sample in a study of T-cell memory formation after mild COVID-19. TCRdb analysed the 5' RACE reads with MiXCR anew, one entry per CDR3 protein. Found here are around 310,000 distinct CDR3 sequences, roughly an eighth of them singletons; the top ten hold around a fifth. The material sequenced was PBMCs or a T cell subset sorted from them (not recorded which). These receptor sequences come from a young man who had mild COVID-19 (a few samples of this study predate the infection). Cell type and time point are not known.

The chain carries TRBV7-2 and TRBJ1-2; 8 bases line up with TRBD1. CDR3 size: 16 residues. Germline CDR1 SGHTA, CDR2 FQGNSA. The V gene end was trimmed by 4 bases and the J gene end by 3 bases; junction bases not matched to a gene: 10. The CDR3 DNA reads as TGTGCCAGCAGCTCGCCGGGACAGGACGGGGACTATGGCTACACCTTC. Translated: CASSSPGQDGDYGYTF.

This chain links TRBV24-1 with TRBJ2-5; 8 bases agree with TRBD1. The CDR3 has 18 amino acids. Trimming took 0 bases from V and 0 from J; bases not matched to a gene: 8. Germline-derived CDR1 and CDR2 are KGHDR and SFDVKD. CDR3 amino acids: CATSDLPGPDRDQETQYF. The CDR3 nucleotides read TGTGCCACCAGTGATTTGCCGGGACCGGACAGGGACCAAGAGACCCAGTACTTC.

The chain recombines TRBV7-2 with TRBJ2-7, with 9 positions matching TRBD2. The ends lost 5 bases at V and 4 bases at J; junction bases unmatched: 12. CDR1 and CDR2 from the germline V gene are SGHTA and FQGNSA. This CDR3 spans 16 amino acids. The CDR3, as DNA: TGTGCCAGCAGCATAGATCTGCGGGGGGGCCCTTACGAGCAGTACTTC. Translation gives CASSIDLRGGPYEQYF.

This clonotype was counted only a few times. V and J are TRBV7-3 and TRBJ2-1, with 7 bases lining up with TRBD1. The CDR3 loop spans 14 amino acids. The J segment lost 7 bases and the V segment lost 5 bases, leaving 8 bases of the junction unmatched. Germline assignment: CDR1 SGHTA and CDR2 FQGTGA. Written as DNA, the CDR3 is TGTGCCAGCAGCCGGACAGGAAAAGTAAATGAGCAGTTCTTC. Amino acid sequence: CASSRTGKVNEQFF.

The rearrangement uses TRBV4-3 and TRBJ2-5; 8 nucleotides align to TRBD2. V lost 0 bases, J lost 3 bases, and 6 bases stayed unmatched. Per the germline V gene, CDR1 is LGHNA and CDR2 is YSLEER. There are 16 residues in the CDR3. This CDR3 reads CASSQEGRGAKETQYF. The CDR3 DNA reads TGCGCCAGCAGCCAAGAGGGGCGGGGGGCGAAAGAGACCCAGTACTTC.

The chain combines TRBV4-1 with TRBJ2-1; no definite D call. The CDR3 totals 15 residues. V lost 1 base and J lost 4, with 11 bases in between. The V gene's germline CDR1 is MGHRA and CDR2 YSYEKL. The CDR3 DNA reads as TGCGCCAGCAGCCAAGGCCACTTTGAATACAATGAGCAGTTCTTC. Protein: CASSQGHFEYNEQFF.

This clonotype was counted between two and nine times. This chain uses TRBV10-3 with TRBJ1-2; possibly TRBD1 for D (6 bases). V gave up 10 bases and J gave up 0 bases, with 12 bases separating them. The CDR3 extends over 13 amino acids. Germline V gene sequence: CDR1 ENHRY, CDR2 SYGVKD. In nucleotides, the CDR3 is TGTGCCAGCTTACAGGGAGCTAACTATGGCTACACCTTC. It yields the protein CASLQGANYGYTF.

This clonotype came up a few times. V gene TRBV6-2 or TRBV6-3 combines with J gene TRBJ2-1, with D perhaps TRBD1 (6 bases). The length of the CDR3 is 13 residues. V shed 2 bases and J shed 10 bases, with 12 bases lying between them. Germline-derived CDR1 and CDR2 are MNHEY and SVGEGT. The CDR3 bases are TGTGCCAGCAGTTACCGACAGGTAATAGAGCAGTTCTTC. This translates into CASSYRQVIEQFF.

The chain couples TRBV12-3 or TRBV12-4 to TRBJ2-5; TRBD1 aligns across 7 bases. Losses at the gene ends were 6 bases for V and 4 bases for J; bases not matched to a gene: 5. The CDR3 runs to 13 residues. The CDR3 coding sequence is TGTGCCAGCAGAAGAGGGGGCCCAGAGACCCAGTACTTC. It encodes CASRRGGPETQYF.

This chain connects TRBV4-3 to TRBJ2-1, with 9 bases identical to TRBD1. V lost 1 base to trimming and J lost 4 bases; unmatched junction nucleotides: 14. The CDR3 is made up of 19 amino acids. Germline V CDR1 and CDR2: LGHNA, YSLEER. The CDR3 protein is CASSQAPDQGQGIYNEQFF. CDR3 sequence (DNA): TGCGCCAGCAGCCAAGCCCCTGACCAGGGACAGGGAATTTACAATGAGCAGTTCTTC.

The J gene is TRBJ2-5, the V gene TRBV5-1, with TRBD1 identical over 7 bases. The ends lost 4 bases at V and 2 bases at J; junction bases unmatched: 5. From germline, CDR1 is SGHRS and CDR2 YFSETQ. The CDR3 runs 14 residues. This chain's CDR3 is CASSHGTEQETQYF. Here the CDR3 DNA reads TGCGCCAGCAGCCACGGGACAGAGCAAGAGACCCAGTACTTC. Complete variable domain (other parts from reference TRBV5-1 and TRBJ2-5): KAGVTQTPRYLIKTRGQQVTLSCSPISGHRSVSWYQQTPGQGLQFLFEYFSETQRNKGNFPGRFSGRQFSNSRSEMNVSTLELGDSALYLCASSHGTEQETQYFGPGTRLLVL.

The chain employs TRBV24-1 and TRBJ2-3; D is uncertain. Germline lookup yields CDR1 KGHDR and CDR2 SFDVKD. CDR3 size: 13 residues. V was cut by 5 bases and J by 2 bases, with 7 bases left in between. The CDR3 sequence: CATSGRNTDTQYF. The CDR3 DNA is TGTGCCACCAGTGGGCGGAACACAGATACGCAGTATTTT.

The J gene is TRBJ2-2, the V gene TRBV6-4; D ambiguous. CDR3 length equals 14 residues. The germline V gene encodes CDR1 MRHNA and CDR2 SNTAGT. V was trimmed by 2 bases and J by 0 bases, leaving 4 bases between them. CDR3 DNA sequence: TGTGCCAGCAGTGACAGGGCGAACACCGGGGAGCTGTTTTTT. It codes for CASSDRANTGELFF.

Only a few counts were recorded for this clonotype. The chain combines TRBV27 with TRBJ2-5, with D possibly being TRBD1 (6 bases). The V gene's germline CDR1 is MNHEY and CDR2 SMNVEV (reference sequence). This CDR3 region has 16 residues. The V end lost 5 bases, the J end lost 0 bases, and 16 bases lay between the germline ends. The CDR3 DNA follows: TGTGCCAGCAGTCCCTTTCCAGGGGAGTACCAAGAGACCCAGTACTTC. This encodes CASSPFPGEYQETQYF.

This clonotype was recorded a few times. CDR3 protein: CASSFGTGVYEQYV. The DNA of the CDR3 is TGCGCCAGCAGCTTTGGGACAGGGGTCTACGAGCAGTACGTC. The rearrangement joins TRBV5-1 to TRBJ2-7; 10 nucleotides align to TRBD1. The CDR3 extends over 14 amino acids. Germline values: CDR1 SGHRS, CDR2 YFSETQ. V lost 2 bases, J lost 3 bases, and 2 bases stayed unmatched.

V and J are TRBV5-1 and TRBJ2-7; D possibly matches TRBD1 or TRBD2 (6 bases each). Germline lookup yields CDR1 SGHRS and CDR2 YFSETQ. The CDR3 is made up of 16 amino acids. Trimming removed 3 bases from V and 7 bases from J, with 23 bases in between. The CDR3: CASSSFGGAGTHEQYF. CDR3 coding DNA: TGCGCCAGCAGCTCGTTCGGTGGCGCGGGGACACATGAGCAGTACTTC.

This clonotype was seen more than once but under ten times. This chain joins TRBV7-9 and TRBJ1-4; D is uncertain. Germline-derived CDR1 and CDR2 are SEHNR and FQNEAQ (reference sequence). V was clipped by 2 bases and J by 3 bases, with 7 bases between them. The CDR3 length is 14 residues. CDR3 DNA sequence: TGTGCCAGCAGCTTACAGACGGCTAATGAAAAACTGTTTTTT. Protein sequence: CASSLQTANEKLFF.

The CDR3 sequence is CATSGYRVGTEAFF. The CDR3 DNA reads TGTGCCACCAGCGGTTACAGGGTTGGCACTGAAGCTTTCTTT. This chain joins TRBV15 and TRBJ1-1; the D gene is possibly TRBD1 (6 bases). Germline CDR1 reads LNHNV; CDR2 reads YYDKDF (reference sequence). V was cut by 5 bases and J by 4 bases, with 14 bases left in between. The CDR3 spans 14 residues.

The rearrangement uses TRBV7-9 and TRBJ2-5; the match to TRBD2 covers 8 bases. V dropped 5 bases and J dropped 2; count of bases not matched to a gene: 13. This CDR3 is 17 amino acids long. Germline V gene sequence: CDR1 SEHNR, CDR2 FQNEAQ (reference sequence). CDR3 DNA: TGTGCCAGCAGCCACCCCTGGGCGGCGGGGGGACAAGAGACCCAGTACTTC. Translated, it gives CASSHPWAAGGQETQYF.

The V and J genes are TRBV18 and TRBJ1-2, with D possibly TRBD1 on 6 matching bases. The germline V and J ends were trimmed by 3 bases and 4 bases, with 9 bases remaining between them. The CDR3 length is 13 residues. Germline V gene data show CDR1 as KGHSH and CDR2 as LQKENI. This CDR3 reads CASSPRDTYGYTF. The CDR3 bases are TGTGCCAGCTCACCCCGGGACACCTATGGCTACACCTTC.

This clonotype occurred a few times. The chain joins TRBV5-8 to TRBJ1-3; the D is unclear. The CDR3 consists of 14 residues. Germline V CDR1 and CDR2: SGHTS, YDEGEE. V gave up 0 bases and J gave up 0 bases, with 4 bases separating them. The CDR3 DNA sequence: TGTGCCAGCAGCTTGGGTCGCTCTGGAAACACCATATATTTT. The encoded protein is CASSLGRSGNTIYF.

CDR3 nucleotides: TGTGCCATCAGACTTACTAGCGGGGGTGAGACCCAGTACTTC. Translation: CAIRLTSGGETQYF. The chain combines TRBV10-3 with TRBJ2-5; TRBD2 matches at 11 bases. The J segment lost 5 bases and the V segment lost 6 bases, leaving 5 bases of the junction unmatched. The CDR3 sequence is 14 residues long. Germline lookup yields CDR1 ENHRY and CDR2 SYGVKD.

This clonotype was seen at least ten times. The rearrangement joins TRBV6-1 to TRBJ2-7; the D gene is possibly TRBD2 (6 bases). Germline CDR1 and CDR2: MNHNS and SASEGT. Trimming left V 1 base short and J 0 bases short, with 10 bases between. This CDR3 is built from 15 residues. This chain's CDR3 is CASSEGDSSSYEQYF. In DNA form, the CDR3 reads TGTGCCAGCAGTGAAGGGGACTCGAGCTCCTACGAGCAGTACTTC.

The V gene is TRBV7-2, the J gene TRBJ2-3; possibly TRBD1 for D (5 bases). Germline V gene lookup returns CDR1 SGHTA and CDR2 FQGNSA. The CDR3 sequence is 15 residues long. V was trimmed by 8 bases and J by 4 bases, leaving 19 bases between them. The DNA for the CDR3 is TGTGCCAGCTCCTTCGCCCAGGGTAGGGCAGATACGCAGTATTTT. Its protein product is CASSFAQGRADTQYF.

The V gene is TRBV11-2, the J gene TRBJ1-2, with D unclear. The V gene's germline CDR1 is SGHAT and CDR2 FQNNGV. V was cut by 4 bases and J by 2 bases, with 14 bases left in between. The CDR3 runs to 15 residues. CDR3 in DNA: TGTGCCAGCAGCTGGAGATTTACGGAAAACTATGGCTACACCTTC. It codes for CASSWRFTENYGYTF.

J is TRBJ2-3 and V is TRBV2, with a tentative D call TRBD2 (7 bases). Germline V gene data show CDR1 as SNHLY and CDR2 as FYNNEI. The CDR3 contains 13 residues. Trimming removed 7 bases at V and 2 bases at J, with 10 bases between. Here the CDR3 reads CASKGGNTDTQYF. In DNA, the CDR3 is TGTGCCAGCAAGGGGGGGAACACAGATACGCAGTATTTT.

This clonotype was seen more than once but under ten times. The chain employs TRBV7-2 and TRBJ2-7; possible D gene TRBD2, 6 bases. Trimming cost V 5 bases and J 0 bases, with 14 bases left between them. Per the germline V gene, CDR1 is SGHTA and CDR2 is FQGNSA. This CDR3 has 15 residues. The CDR3 nucleotides read TGTGCCAGCAGCGTACGGGACTTTGGCTCCTACGAGCAGTACTTC. It yields the protein CASSVRDFGSYEQYF.

This clonotype was seen ten or more times. V gene TRBV7-9 combines with J gene TRBJ2-3; no definite D call. Germline V CDR1 and CDR2: SEHNR, FQNEAQ (reference sequence). V was trimmed by 2 bases and J by 2 bases, leaving 8 bases between them. The CDR3 spans 14 residues. CDR3 nucleotide sequence: TGTGCCAGCAGCTTAAGCGCGACCACAGATACGCAGTATTTT. Its translation is CASSLSATTDTQYF.

The V and J genes are TRBV12-3 or TRBV12-4 and TRBJ2-5, with 7 positions matching TRBD1. CDR3 length: 13 amino acids. J lost 13 bases, V lost 4 bases, and 12 bases had no gene match. CDR3 protein: CASSSKTTGPGYF. In DNA form, the CDR3 reads TGTGCCAGCAGTTCCAAAACGACAGGGCCAGGGTACTTC.

This clonotype was detected only a few times. The chain couples TRBV9 to TRBJ1-4; no definite D call. This CDR3 is 17 amino acids long. Germline-derived CDR1 and CDR2 are SGDLS and YYNGEE. Trimming pared 2 bases from V and 0 bases from J, leaving 14 bases between. The CDR3 loop reads CASSVAFLLSTNEKLFF. DNA for the CDR3: TGTGCCAGCAGCGTCGCCTTTCTTTTGTCAACTAATGAAAAACTGTTTTTT.

This clonotype was seen only a few times. The CDR3 protein is CASSPIYGYTF. DNA for the CDR3: TGTGCCAGCAGCCCGATCTATGGCTACACCTTC. This rearrangement joins TRBV7-2 to TRBJ1-2, with D unclear. The V end was cut by 5 bases, the J end by 4 bases, with 5 bases between. The CDR3 sequence is 11 residues long. Per the germline V gene, CDR1 is SGHTA and CDR2 is FQGNSA.